This TCR beta chain stems from a study of neurological immune-mediated disorders (dated by TCRdb to between 2018 and 2021). With respect to the entire study: Peripheral blood TCR-beta repertoires from patients with HTLV-I-associated myelopathy (HAM/TSP), patients with multiple sclerosis, and healthy controls were compared in the study using UMI-based sequencing. Alongside PBMC samples, the set of some 100 TCR-beta libraries contained longitudinal samples, technical triplicates, and paired CD4+ and CD8+ T-cell subsets that had been sorted. Of the approximately 66 subjects in the cohort, some 15 were HAM/TSP patients, about 34 were multiple sclerosis patients, and around 20 were healthy controls.

To synthesize cDNA, template-switch 5'RACE was performed with a primer carrying a 10-nucleotide random unique molecular identifier so that each TCR transcript was tagged. Over 190 million TCR-beta sequences, covering 15-18 subjects, were produced in each sequencing run. The RNeasy kit was used for extraction of total RNA. The KAPA Real-time Library Amplification kit was used to amplify TCR-beta VDJ regions with primers targeting the TCR constant region and the 5'RACE anchor. A first PCR added sample indexes and Illumina adaptors, and a second PCR then raised library yield. After purification with Ampure beads, the TCR product of roughly 650 bp was size-selected on a 2% E-gel SizeSelection system. Library quality was checked on a Bioanalyzer, concentration was measured with Qubit, and libraries were quantified with the Kapa Library Quantification kit before pooling. An Illumina HiSeq 2500 was used to sequence the libraries paired-end at 2 x 150 bp. To increase sequence diversity, about 25-31% phiX was spiked into each library pool. From the authors' description of their analysis: The UMI-based MiGEC pipeline processed quality-filtered reads and removed over 75% of raw TCR sequences during error correction. IMGT germline references were used for alignment of VDJ genes, and clonotypes were defined by a unique CDR3 amino acid sequence together with V-J genes. Clonal expansion, Shannon diversity, and CDR3 relatedness (CalcPairwiseDistances, ClusterSamples) were evaluated with VDJtools, and phylogenetic trees were built with CLCbio workbench. Clones with at least 8 unique UMIs were defined as expanded, with this threshold being based on coefficient-of-variation modelling across technical triplicates. TCRdb redid the processing of the public reads, applying fastp at Q25 and MiXCR, and retained in-frame beta chains. Each entry merges the rows of one CDR3 protein and shows their most common DNA and genes. The authors' filters were not applied to this entry. The sample contains roughly 31,000 distinct CDR3 sequences, roughly 4.4% of them found a single time. The ten largest clones add up to roughly 23% of the sample.

In its sample, this clonotype was seen many times. Its recognized antigen is unknown. Base quality data are lacking; no much larger clone is found one base away. Broad study findings and their caveats: TCR clonal expansion was highest in HAM/TSP patients and lowest in MS patients, with MS patients falling below even healthy controls. No identical CDR3 amino acid sequences were shared among expanded clones across subjects, suggesting private TCR-beta repertoires in all groups.

V is clipped by 5 bases and J by 4 bases, and the sequence between their germline boundaries is 11 bases long. Inclusive of the bounding cysteine and phenylalanine, the CDR3 is 14 residues long. Only the CDR3 DNA stays, 42 bases, in frame from base 1. The CDR1 and CDR2 encoded by the germline V gene are MNHEY and SVGEGT. Healthy controls were blood bank volunteers in Maryland, USA. Libraries from unsorted PBMCs were made from 2 million PBMCs kept in RNAlater at -80 degrees C until RNA extraction. Peripheral blood underwent Ficoll-Hypaque density gradient centrifugation to isolate PBMCs, which were then cryopreserved in liquid nitrogen.

The sequenced sample was PBMCs. The sequence derives from a man aged 18 to 35 in good health. Recombination joined TRBV6-2 or TRBV6-3 with TRBJ2-2, with a weak D call of TRBD1 (6 bases match). The DNA is as follows: TGTGCCAGCAGTCGGGACATGATCACCGGGGAGCTGTTTTTT. Translated, this is CASSRDMITGELFF.